This is a list of T cell receptor beta chains from one sample in a study of CD8 T cells in ankylosing spondylitis. TCRdb ran MiXCR on the 5' RACE reads and lists one entry per CDR3 protein. The table includes 210,000 or so distinct CDR3 sequences, 20% to 30% detected once. The sample comprised blood, either unsorted or a sorted T cell fraction (not recorded which). These receptors all come from a male donor with ankylosing spondylitis or in good health (not recorded which). Both conserved end residues are part of each CDR3. The order of the fields is D gene, J gene, V gene, clone size, CDR3 DNA, CDR3 protein. The D gene is left open where the match is weak. Size values are once, few and many counts, or a class for expanded clones, and some rows have none.

NA TRBJ2-1 TRBV20-1 NA TGCAGTGCTAGGAGGACCGGGGCCCGGGATGAGCAGTTCTTC CSARRTGARDEQFF
NA TRBJ2-3 TRBV7-2 many TGTGCCAGCAGCTCTTATGCGCGGACGGTCCAGGATACGCAGTATTTT CASSSYARTVQDTQYF
NA TRBJ1-3 TRBV5-1 many TGCGCCAGCAGCACGGGGGACATGTCTGGAAACACCATATATTTT CASSTGDMSGNTIYF
NA TRBJ2-3 TRBV6-1 many TGTGCCAGCAGAGCCCGTGGTGGCACAGATACGCAGTATTTT CASRARGGTDTQYF
NA TRBJ2-6 TRBV24-1 NA TGTGCCACCAGTGAAGGTCGCTCTGGGGCCAACGTCCTGACTTTC CATSEGRSGANVLTF
TRBD1 TRBJ2-2 TRBV10-3 many TGTGCCATCAGTGATGGCAGGGGGACCAACACCGGGGAGCTGTTTTTT CAISDGRGTNTGELFF
NA TRBJ2-3 TRBV29-1 NA TGCAGCGCCCCCTCCCGAGTCAACACAGATACGCAGTATTTT CSAPSRVNTDTQYF
NA TRBJ2-4 TRBV7-2 many TGTGCCAGCAGCCCGCCGGCGGGCAGTTCGCACATTCAGTACTTC CASSPPAGSSHIQYF
TRBD1 TRBJ1-5 TRBV15 many TGTGCCACCACCACCAGAACAGGGGCAGTTCAGCCCCAGCATTTT CATTTRTGAVQPQHF
NA TRBJ2-7 TRBV5-1 many TGCGCCAGCAGCTTGGAAAGCTACGGAGAGCAGTACTTC CASSLESYGEQYF
TRBD1 TRBJ2-2 TRBV5-1 many TGCGCCAGCAGCTTGGTGGCAGGGGGCACCGGGGAGCTGTTTTTT CASSLVAGGTGELFF
NA TRBJ2-2 TRBV12-3/TRBV12-4 NA TGTGCCAGCAGTTCCGACACCACGAACACCGGGGAGCTGTTTTTT CASSSDTTNTGELFF
NA TRBJ1-4 TRBV5-5 many TGTGCCAGCAGCTTGGTGCCAACAACTAATGAAAAACTGTTTTTT CASSLVPTTNEKLFF
TRBD1 TRBJ2-7 TRBV29-1 NA TGCAGCGTTGAAGGACAGGGTTACGAGCAGTACTTC CSVEGQGYEQYF
NA TRBJ1-2 TRBV6-1 many TGTGCCAGCAGTGTCAATGACAGGACTTATGGCTACACCTTC CASSVNDRTYGYTF
TRBD1 TRBJ1-5 TRBV27 many TGTGCCAGCAGTGCCCTTGGGACAGGTTATCAGCCCCAGCATTTT CASSALGTGYQPQHF
TRBD2 TRBJ2-7 TRBV5-6 many TGTGCCAGCGGACCCGGTGGGACTAGAACCTACGAGCAGTACTTC CASGPGGTRTYEQYF
NA TRBJ1-2 TRBV5-6 many TGTGCCAGCAGCTTGAGGGGTCTAGACGGCTACACCTTC CASSLRGLDGYTF
TRBD1 TRBJ2-1 TRBV6-1 NA TGTGCCAGCAGTGACTTCAGGGGGGAGCAGTTCTTC CASSDFRGEQFF
NA TRBJ2-2 TRBV7-2 many TGTGCCAGCAGCCCGCAGCTGAGAGCGGCCGGGGAGCTGTTTTTT CASSPQLRAAGELFF
TRBD2 TRBJ2-1 TRBV10-3 once TGTGCCATCACGGGGACTAACAATGAGCAGTTCTTC CAITGTNNEQFF
NA TRBJ2-1 TRBV12-3/TRBV12-4 NA TGTGCCAGCAGTGGGCCGGCGGGAGAGCAGTTCTTC CASSGPAGEQFF
TRBD2 TRBJ2-1 TRBV7-2 NA TGTGCCAGCAGCTTAGTGGCGCTAGCGGGAGTTGGGAATGAGCAGTTCTTC CASSLVALAGVGNEQFF
TRBD2 TRBJ2-1 TRBV12-3/TRBV12-4 many TGTGCCAGCAGCCTTTCGACTAGCGGGAGAGTCAATGAGCAGTTCTTC CASSLSTSGRVNEQFF
TRBD1 TRBJ1-4 TRBV28 once TGTGCCAGTGGACAGGGGGCGGTTAATGAAAAACTGTTTTTT CASGQGAVNEKLFF
NA TRBJ2-3 TRBV7-2 many TGTGCCAGCAGCTTACCCCGGTTTAGCGGAACAGATACGCAGTATTTT CASSLPRFSGTDTQYF
NA TRBJ2-3 TRBV20-1 NA TGCAGTGCCACCCGCGGGGGCCCAGATACGCAGTATTTT CSATRGGPDTQYF
NA TRBJ1-5 TRBV6-1 once TGTGCCAGCAGGGAGGCGGACAATCAGCCCCAGCATTTT CASREADNQPQHF
TRBD1 TRBJ2-5 TRBV9 many TGTGCCAGCAGCCTACAGGGGGCCCAAGAGACCCAGTACTTC CASSLQGAQETQYF
TRBD2 TRBJ2-7 TRBV29-1 few TGCAGCGCCGCCAGAACCGGGACTAGTTCTCGCGAGCAGTACTTC CSAARTGTSSREQYF
TRBD2 TRBJ2-1 TRBV20-1 NA TGCAGTGCGCCAAAGATCAGCGGGAGCTATTACAATGAGCAGTTCTTC CSAPKISGSYYNEQFF
TRBD1 TRBJ1-2 TRBV6-1 NA TGTGCCAGCAGTAAGGACAGGGGTGACGGCTACACCTTC CASSKDRGDGYTF
TRBD2 TRBJ2-1 TRBV29-1 NA TGCAGAACTCAGAGCGGGAGGGCCGAGAATGAGCAGTTCTTC CRTQSGRAENEQFF
TRBD1 TRBJ2-1 TRBV20-1 NA TGCAGTGCCGCGGACAGGGTTCGCTACAATGAGCAGTTCTTC CSAADRVRYNEQFF
NA TRBJ2-3 TRBV20-1 few TGCAGTGCTCCCCCTTGGAGGCAAACAGATACGCAGTATTTT CSAPPWRQTDTQYF
NA TRBJ2-7 TRBV6-5 many TGTGCCAGCAGTTACTCGAGGACGGATACCTACGAGCAGTACTTC CASSYSRTDTYEQYF
TRBD1 TRBJ2-1 TRBV5-1 many TGCGCCAGCAGCTTGGCACCGGGACAGGGTTTGGGTGAGCAGTTCTTC CASSLAPGQGLGEQFF
TRBD2 TRBJ2-1 TRBV5-1 many TGCGCCAGCAGCTTGGAGGTTAGCGGGAGCAATGAGCAGTTCTTC CASSLEVSGSNEQFF
NA TRBJ2-7 TRBV10-3 few TGTGCCATCGCCCAACAGGTCGCCTACGAGCAGTACTTC CAIAQQVAYEQYF
NA TRBJ2-3 TRBV20-1 NA TGCAGTGCGCTTCGACTAGTGAACACAGATACGCAGTATTTT CSALRLVNTDTQYF
NA TRBJ2-7 TRBV3-1 many TGTGCCAGCAGCCAAGATGCGGGGGCGATCTACGAGCAGTACTTC CASSQDAGAIYEQYF
NA TRBJ2-5 TRBV20-1 NA TGCAGTGCTAGAGATTGGACCCAAGAGACCCAGTACTTC CSARDWTQETQYF
TRBD2 TRBJ2-7 TRBV12-3/TRBV12-4 many TGTGCCAGCAGTTTAGCGGGACTAGTCGGCGAGCAGTACTTC CASSLAGLVGEQYF
TRBD2 TRBJ2-1 TRBV7-3 NA TGTGCCAGCAGCTTAATCGGGGCGGGGGGCAATGAGCAGTTCTTC CASSLIGAGGNEQFF
NA TRBJ2-2 TRBV27 many TGTGCCAGCAGTCCGGGTTTCACCGGGGAGCTGTTTTTT CASSPGFTGELFF
NA TRBJ2-1 TRBV5-1 NA TGCGCCAGCGGATCGGCCACCATTGAAAATGAGCAGTTCTTC CASGSATIENEQFF
NA TRBJ2-1 TRBV7-3 NA TGTGCCAGCAGCCCCTCGGGGGTCCGGCCTAGGAATGAGCAGTTCTTC CASSPSGVRPRNEQFF
TRBD2 TRBJ2-1 TRBV29-1 few TGCAGCGTCTTGCGGGAGGAGCAGTTCTTC CSVLREEQFF
TRBD2 TRBJ2-3 TRBV10-3 NA TGTGCCATCAGTGGGACGACTAGCGATAGCACAGATACGCAGTATTTT CAISGTTSDSTDTQYF
TRBD2 TRBJ2-7 TRBV5-1 once TGCGCCAGCAGCTTGGGAGGCGGGGGTGCCTACGAGCAGTACTTC CASSLGGGGAYEQYF
NA TRBJ2-1 TRBV20-1 NA TGCAGTGCTGGCCTATCAGGGCGGCAGTTCTTC CSAGLSGRQFF
NA TRBJ2-7 TRBV29-1 NA TGCAGCGTTGGGGGTAACAGGAAGCAGTACTTC CSVGGNRKQYF
TRBD2 TRBJ2-1 TRBV15 NA TGTGCCACCAGCAGGGGACTAGGGAGGGGTGAGCAGTTCTTC CATSRGLGRGEQFF
TRBD2 TRBJ2-3 TRBV7-2 NA TGTGCCAGCAGCCCGCAGACTAGCGCAGATACGCAGTATTTT CASSPQTSADTQYF
NA TRBJ2-5 TRBV29-1 NA TGCAGCGTTGAATTCGAGACCCAGTACTTC CSVEFETQYF